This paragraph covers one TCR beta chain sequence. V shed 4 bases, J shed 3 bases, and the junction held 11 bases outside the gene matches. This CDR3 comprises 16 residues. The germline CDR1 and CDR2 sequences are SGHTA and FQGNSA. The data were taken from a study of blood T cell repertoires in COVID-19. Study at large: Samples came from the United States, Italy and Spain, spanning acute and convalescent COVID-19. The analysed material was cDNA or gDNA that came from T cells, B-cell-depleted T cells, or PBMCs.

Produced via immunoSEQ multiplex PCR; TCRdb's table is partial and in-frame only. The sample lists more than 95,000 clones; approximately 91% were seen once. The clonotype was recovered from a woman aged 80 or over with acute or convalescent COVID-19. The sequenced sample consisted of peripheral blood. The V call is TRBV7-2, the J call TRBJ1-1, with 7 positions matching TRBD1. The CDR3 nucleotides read TGTGCCAGCAGCTCGTATCTCGGACAGGCTTACACTGAAGCTTTCTTT. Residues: CASSSYLGQAYTEAFF.